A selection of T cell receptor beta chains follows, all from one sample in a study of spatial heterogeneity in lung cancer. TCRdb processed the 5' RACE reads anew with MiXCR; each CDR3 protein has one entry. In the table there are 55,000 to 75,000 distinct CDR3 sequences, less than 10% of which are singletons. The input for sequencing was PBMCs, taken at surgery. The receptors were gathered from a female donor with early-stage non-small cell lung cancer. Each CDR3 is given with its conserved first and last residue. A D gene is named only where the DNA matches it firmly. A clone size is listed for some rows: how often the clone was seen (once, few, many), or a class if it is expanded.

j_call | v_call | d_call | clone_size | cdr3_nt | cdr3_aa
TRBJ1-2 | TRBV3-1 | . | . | TGTGCCAGCAGCCAACTTCTCCGGGGCGGCTATGGCTACACCTTC | CASSQLLRGGYGYTF
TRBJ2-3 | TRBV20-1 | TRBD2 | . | TGCAGTGACGCCGAGGTAGCGGGGGCAGATACGCAGTATTTT | CSDAEVAGADTQYF
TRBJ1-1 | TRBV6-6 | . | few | TGTGCCAGCAGTTCCACGGGGGGAGACGCTTTCTTT | CASSSTGGDAFF
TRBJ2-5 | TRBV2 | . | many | TGTGCCAGCAGCCCCTTAGAAGGGGAGACCCAGTACTTC | CASSPLEGETQYF
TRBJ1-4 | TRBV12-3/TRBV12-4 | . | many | TGTGCCAGCAGTGGACAGCCCTTCGATGAAAAACTGTTTTTT | CASSGQPFDEKLFF
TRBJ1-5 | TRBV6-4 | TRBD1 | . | TGTGCCAGCAGTGACTCGGACAGGGGCGGTCAGCCCCAGCATTTT | CASSDSDRGGQPQHF
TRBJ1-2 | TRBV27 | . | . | TGTGCCAGCAGGATTACAGGGAACTATGGCTACACCTTC | CASRITGNYGYTF
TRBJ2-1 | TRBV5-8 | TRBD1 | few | TGTGCCAGCAGCCGGTTACAGGGGGCCAATGAGCAGTTCTTC | CASSRLQGANEQFF
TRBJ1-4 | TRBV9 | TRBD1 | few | TGTGCCAGCAGCGTAACCTCCGGGACAGGGAATGAAAAACTGTTTTTT | CASSVTSGTGNEKLFF
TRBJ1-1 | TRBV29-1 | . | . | TGCAGCGTAGTCAGGGTAGGGTTTTCTGCTGAAGCTTTCTTT | CSVVRVGFSAEAFF
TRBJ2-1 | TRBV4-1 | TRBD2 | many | TGCGCCAGCAGCCCCCGGGAGCGGGGGGGCGGCGAGCAGTTCTTC | CASSPRERGGGEQFF
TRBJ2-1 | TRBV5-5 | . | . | TGTGCCAGCAGCTTGGAGCGCACCCCCCACAATGAGCAGTTCTTC | CASSLERTPHNEQFF
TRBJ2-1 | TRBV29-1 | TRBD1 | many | TGCAGCGTTGTTTTCATACAGGGGGCTAAATACAATGAGCAGTTCTTC | CSVVFIQGAKYNEQFF
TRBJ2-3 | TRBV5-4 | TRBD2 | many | TGTGCCAGCAGCCGATCGGGACTAGCGGGGGGGCCGAGCACAGATACGCAGTATTTT | CASSRSGLAGGPSTDTQYF
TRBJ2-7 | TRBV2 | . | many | TGTGCCAGCAGCCCAGGGACGGAGCAGTACTTC | CASSPGTEQYF
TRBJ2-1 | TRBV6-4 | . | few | TGTGCCAGCAGTGACTCGAGTCGCCGGGGATACAATGAGCAGTTCTTC | CASSDSSRRGYNEQFF
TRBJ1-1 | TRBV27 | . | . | TGTGCCAGCAGTCCTGGTTGGAGGACTGAAGCTTTCTTT | CASSPGWRTEAFF
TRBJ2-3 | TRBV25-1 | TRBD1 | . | TGTGCCAGCAGTACTTACCGGGACAGGGGCACAGATACGCAGTATTTT | CASSTYRDRGTDTQYF
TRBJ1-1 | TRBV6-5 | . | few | TGTGCCAGCAGTTATGGGGCCGCGAACACTGAAGCTTTCTTT | CASSYGAANTEAFF
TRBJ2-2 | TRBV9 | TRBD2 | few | TGTGCCAGCAGCGTAGGTACTAGCGGGAGGAACACCGGGGAGCTGTTTTTT | CASSVGTSGRNTGELFF
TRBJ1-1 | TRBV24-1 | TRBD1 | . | TGTGCCACCAGTGATGGACAGGGGGCAGATGAAGCTTTCTTT | CATSDGQGADEAFF
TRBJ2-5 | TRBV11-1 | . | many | TGTGCCAGCAGCTTAGGGACAGCACAAGAGACCCAGTACTTC | CASSLGTAQETQYF
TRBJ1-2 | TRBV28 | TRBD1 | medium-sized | TGTGCCAGCAGTTCACCTCCGGGACAGGGATATGGCTACACCTTC | CASSSPPGQGYGYTF
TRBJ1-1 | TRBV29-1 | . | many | TGCAGCGTTGAAGGGCGGCCCAACACTGAAGCTTTCTTT | CSVEGRPNTEAFF
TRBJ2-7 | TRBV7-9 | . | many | TGTGCCAGCAGCCGTGGACCCACGAGAGGTAACGAGCAGTACTTC | CASSRGPTRGNEQYF
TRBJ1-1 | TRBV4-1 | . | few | TGCGCCAGCAGCCAAAAGACAGTGAACGCTGAAGCTTTCTTT | CASSQKTVNAEAFF
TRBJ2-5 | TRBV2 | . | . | TGTGCCGGCAGGAGGGTCCCGGACATCCAAGAGAGCCAGTACTTC | CAGRRVPDIQESQYF
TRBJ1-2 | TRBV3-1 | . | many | TGTGCCAGCAGCCAAGCCGACGGCAGGGGCACTGGCTACACCTTC | CASSQADGRGTGYTF
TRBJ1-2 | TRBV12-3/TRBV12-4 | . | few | TGTGCCAGCCTCGCTAGGGGAGGCTACACCTTC | CASLARGGYTF